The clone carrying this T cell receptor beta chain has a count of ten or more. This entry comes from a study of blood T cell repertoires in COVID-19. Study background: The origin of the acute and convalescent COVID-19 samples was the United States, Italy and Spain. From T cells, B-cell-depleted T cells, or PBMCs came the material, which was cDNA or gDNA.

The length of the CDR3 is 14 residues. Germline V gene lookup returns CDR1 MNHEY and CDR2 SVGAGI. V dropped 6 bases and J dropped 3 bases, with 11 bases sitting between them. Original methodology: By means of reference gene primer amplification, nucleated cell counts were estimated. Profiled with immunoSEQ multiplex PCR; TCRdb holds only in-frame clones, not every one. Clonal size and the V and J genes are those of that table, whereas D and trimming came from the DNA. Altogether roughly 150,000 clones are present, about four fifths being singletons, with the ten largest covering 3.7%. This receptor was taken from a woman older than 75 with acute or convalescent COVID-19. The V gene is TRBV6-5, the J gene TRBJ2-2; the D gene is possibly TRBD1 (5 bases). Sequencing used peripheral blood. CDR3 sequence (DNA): TGTGCCAGCAGGTCCCCAGGGTACACCGGGGAGCTGTTTTTT. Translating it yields CASRSPGYTGELFF.